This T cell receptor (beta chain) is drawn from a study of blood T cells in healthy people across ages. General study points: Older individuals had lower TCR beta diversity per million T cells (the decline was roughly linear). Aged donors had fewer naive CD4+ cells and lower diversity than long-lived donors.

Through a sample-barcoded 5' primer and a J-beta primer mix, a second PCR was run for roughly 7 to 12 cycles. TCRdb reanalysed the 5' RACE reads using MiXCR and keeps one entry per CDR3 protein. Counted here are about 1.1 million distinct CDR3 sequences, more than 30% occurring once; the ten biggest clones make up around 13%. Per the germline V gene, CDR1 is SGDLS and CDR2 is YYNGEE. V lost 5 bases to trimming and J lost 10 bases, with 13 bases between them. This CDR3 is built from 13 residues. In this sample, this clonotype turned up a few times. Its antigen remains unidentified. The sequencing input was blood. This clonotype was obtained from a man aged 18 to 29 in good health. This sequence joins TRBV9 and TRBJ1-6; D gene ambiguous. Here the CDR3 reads CASSGSQTSPLHF. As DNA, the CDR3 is TGTGCCAGCAGTGGTAGCCAGACATCACCCCTCCACTTT.